The 23 T cell receptor beta chains given below trace back to one sample, sequenced in a study of control samples from healthy donors and cancer patients. The protocol was immunoSEQ multiplex PCR, while the TCRdb copy is restricted to in-frame clones and leaves out a portion. The sample has 130,000 or so clones, about nine tenths seen once. The sequenced sample consisted of blood. Receptors originate from a man between 18 and 29 years old in good health.

The chain links TRBV9 to TRBJ2-5; 9 bases are a match to TRBD2. V lost 0 bases and J lost 4; bases outside the gene matches: 4. The CDR3 length is 15 residues. Germline lookup yields CDR1 SGDLS and CDR2 YYNGEE. The CDR3 sequence: CASSVDRGGAETQYF. The DNA of the CDR3 is TGTGCCAGCAGCGTAGACCGCGGGGGGGCAGAGACCCAGTACTTC.

This clone was picked up a small number of times. V and J are TRBV4-1 and TRBJ1-1; D is uncertain. Trimming shortened V by 2 bases and J by 1 base, and 20 bases separated the two germline ends. The CDR3 totals 18 residues. Germline CDR1 reads MGHRA; CDR2 reads YSYEKL. This chain's CDR3 is CASSQLDLFSTENTEAFF. CDR3 coding DNA: TGCGCCAGCAGCCAACTAGATCTGTTTTCGACGGAGAACACTGAAGCTTTCTTT.

V usage is TRBV2 and J usage is TRBJ1-1; D remains unclear. CDR3 length: 14 residues. CDR1 and CDR2 (germline): SNHLY, FYNNEI. V lost 9 bases and J lost 2, with 16 bases in between. In DNA form, the CDR3 reads TGTGCCAGGCAGGTACGACACCTTAACACTGAAGCTTTCTTT. It is translated as CARQVRHLNTEAFF.

To note about this clone: Other DNA sequences in this sample translate to the same CDR3. In DNA, the CDR3 is TGCGCCAGCAGCCAGGATACGGGGGGGTGGGGGGGCTACACCTTC. This translates into CASSQDTGGWGGYTF. V gene TRBV4-1 combines with J gene TRBJ1-2; D perhaps matches TRBD1 (5 bases). Deletions cut 3 bases from V and 8 bases from J, with 19 bases between. This CDR3 has 15 residues. Germline loops: CDR1 MGHRA, CDR2 YSYEKL.

This clone was picked up one time. The rearrangement joins TRBV11-3 to TRBJ2-1, with 9 bases aligning to TRBD1. The CDR3 covers 15 residues. The ends lost 5 bases at V and 2 bases at J; junction bases unmatched: 4. Germline V gene sequence: CDR1 SGHNT, CDR2 YENEEA. The DNA of the CDR3 is TGTGCCAGCAGCCCGAGACAGGGGGCCTACAATGAGCAGTTCTTC. This gives the protein CASSPRQGAYNEQFF.

Only one count was recorded for this clone. The chain joins TRBV2 to TRBJ2-7, with D perhaps matching TRBD1 (6 bases). This CDR3 region has 14 residues. V lost 10 bases and J 0 bases, leaving 16 bases between the germline ends. CDR1 is SNHLY, CDR2 FYNNEI, per germline. The CDR3 loop is CATTRGLISYEQYF. CDR3 DNA: TGTGCCACCACCAGGGGCCTCATCTCCTACGAGCAGTACTTC.

The chain uses TRBV7-2 and TRBJ2-3, with 9 bases identical to TRBD2. CDR1 is SGHTA and CDR2 is FQGNSA in the germline V gene. V trimming: 1 base; J trimming: 5 bases; junction bases outside the gene matches: 10. This CDR3 is 17 amino acids long. CDR3 loop: CASSLESWRGGGDTQYF. The CDR3 DNA is TGTGCCAGCAGCTTAGAGAGTTGGCGGGGGGGCGGAGATACGCAGTATTTT.

The chain couples TRBV7-2 to TRBJ2-7; D not resolved. V was cut by 5 bases and J by 4 bases, with 12 bases left in between. The CDR3 covers 13 residues. Per the germline V gene, CDR1 is SGHTA and CDR2 is FQGNSA. The CDR3 DNA reads as TGTGCCAGCAGCCACTCCAATGATTACGAGCAGTACTTC. Translating it yields CASSHSNDYEQYF.

This clone appeared a few times. V gene TRBV19 combines with J gene TRBJ1-4, with D uncertain. CDR1 is LNHDA, CDR2 SQIVND, per germline (reference sequence). The ends were cut back, 6 bases at V and 4 bases at J, with 12 bases in the middle. This CDR3 region has 14 residues. The CDR3 spells CASSPVADNEKLFF. The CDR3 nucleotides read TGTGCCAGTAGCCCGGTGGCGGATAATGAAAAACTGTTTTTT.

The V call is TRBV6-1, the J call TRBJ2-3, with 7 bases that match TRBD2. Germline CDR1 reads MNHNS; CDR2 reads SASEGT. V lost 3 bases and J lost 0; bases outside the gene matches: 3. The CDR3 is 15 amino acids. CDR3 loop: CASSDRSGSTDTQYF. DNA of the CDR3: TGTGCCAGCAGTGATCGTAGCGGGAGCACAGATACGCAGTATTTT.

The genes are TRBV4-1 and TRBJ2-5; 9 bases are shared with TRBD2. CDR1 and CDR2 from the germline V gene are MGHRA and YSYEKL. V gave up 0 bases and J gave up 4 bases; unmatched junction bases: 6. The CDR3 runs 16 residues. CDR3 loop: CASSQDGGGARETQYF. CDR3 DNA sequence: TGCGCCAGCAGCCAAGATGGCGGGGGGGCCCGAGAGACCCAGTACTTC.

This clone came up once. V gene TRBV9 combines with J gene TRBJ2-3, with D unresolved. This CDR3 is built from 14 residues. Trimming pared 0 bases from V and 4 bases from J, leaving 9 bases between. Germline V CDR1 and CDR2: SGDLS, YYNGEE. The CDR3 sequence: CASSVGPGPDTQYF. The DNA of the CDR3 is TGTGCCAGCAGCGTAGGCCCCGGGCCAGATACGCAGTATTTT.

This chain joins TRBV5-1 and TRBJ2-2; 14 nucleotides agree with TRBD2. V lost 0 bases and J lost 2; bases outside the gene matches: 12. The germline gives CDR1 SGHRS, CDR2 YFSETQ. There are 21 residues in the CDR3. CDR3 loop: CASSLVGTSGGPPYNTGELFF. In DNA, the CDR3 is TGCGCCAGCAGCTTGGTAGGGACTAGCGGGGGCCCACCTTACAACACCGGGGAGCTGTTTTTT.

This chain joins TRBV11-2 and TRBJ2-5; 9 bases are a match to TRBD1. The V gene end was trimmed by 6 bases and the J gene end by 0 bases; junction bases not matched to a gene: 8. The CDR3 has 16 residues. The germline gives CDR1 SGHAT, CDR2 FQNNGV. The CDR3 DNA sequence: TGTGCCAGCAGTTTCACAGGGGGCATCTACCAAGAGACCCAGTACTTC. Protein: CASSFTGGIYQETQYF.

This clone has a handful of counts. The chain recombines TRBV9 with TRBJ2-5; D unresolved. The V end was cut by 3 bases, the J end by 5 bases, with 8 bases between. The CDR3 loop spans 12 amino acids. From germline, CDR1 is SGDLS and CDR2 YYNGEE. The CDR3 region has the DNA TGTGCCAGCAGCGCCAATGGGGAGACCCAGTACTTC. Protein: CASSANGETQYF.

The rearrangement uses TRBV29-1 and TRBJ1-1; no clear D. Germline CDR1 SQVTM, CDR2 ANQGSEA. Trimming cost V 5 bases and J 3 bases, with 16 bases left between them. CDR3 size: 14 residues. CDR3 residues: CSVTAARKHTEAFF. The CDR3 coding sequence is TGCAGCGTTACAGCCGCGCGGAAACACACTGAAGCTTTCTTT.

This sequence joins TRBV7-9 and TRBJ1-4, with 8 bases lining up with TRBD1. Germline lookup yields CDR1 SEHNR and CDR2 FQNEAQ (reference sequence). This CDR3 has 14 amino acids. The V and J ends lost 5 bases and 8 bases, in that order; junction bases with no gene match: 7. CDR3 nucleotides: TGTGCCAGCAGCCTACAGGGGGTTGGGGAAAAACTGTTTTTT. Translated: CASSLQGVGEKLFF.

This chain connects TRBV2 to TRBJ1-5, with D unclear. Trimming shortened V by 2 bases and J by 3 bases, and 14 bases separated the two germline ends. Germline V gives CDR1 SNHLY, CDR2 FYNNEI. This CDR3 region has 16 residues. The CDR3 DNA reads as TGTGCCAGCAGTGAAACTGAGACGGTATTCAATCAGCCCCAGCATTTT. It is translated as CASSETETVFNQPQHF.

This chain connects TRBV5-1 to TRBJ2-5, with no clear D. In germline, CDR1 is SGHRS, CDR2 YFSETQ. CDR3 length: 14 residues. The V end was cut by 1 base, the J end by 3 bases, with 10 bases between. CDR3 nucleotides: TGCGCCAGCAGCTTGTTAGGTGGGGAAGAGACCCAGTACTTC. Translated, it gives CASSLLGGEETQYF.

The chain links TRBV20-1 to TRBJ2-1; D call uncertain. CDR3 length equals 10 residues. V was trimmed by 3 bases and J by 6 bases, leaving 3 bases between them. The germline CDR1 and CDR2 sequences are DFQATT and SNEGSKA (reference sequence). In DNA form, the CDR3 reads TGCAGTGCTAGGGCCAATGAGCAGTTCTTC. Translating it yields CSARANEQFF.

The rearrangement links TRBV5-1 to TRBJ1-2, with D tentatively TRBD1 (5 bases). The germline gives CDR1 SGHRS, CDR2 YFSETQ. Trimming left V 4 bases short and J 4 bases short, with 14 bases between. CDR3 length: 14 amino acids. The CDR3 DNA follows: TGCGCCAGCAGCACCGGGACCGCCTCCTATGGCTACACCTTC. Translated, it gives CASSTGTASYGYTF.

V usage is TRBV30 and J usage is TRBJ1-1; perhaps TRBD1 as D (6 bases). From germline, CDR1 is GTSNPN and CDR2 SVGIG (reference sequence). This CDR3 is built from 15 residues. Trimming removed 1 base at V and 0 bases at J, with 12 bases between. CDR3 DNA sequence: TGTGCCTGGAGTGCCGGGACACAGATGAACACTGAAGCTTTCTTT. It translates to CAWSAGTQMNTEAFF.

The V call is TRBV11-2, the J call TRBJ2-1; D might be TRBD2 (5 bases). V lost 1 base, J lost 4 bases, and 11 bases lay in between. The CDR3 has 15 amino acids. Germline loops: CDR1 SGHAT, CDR2 FQNNGV. CDR3 sequence (DNA): TGTGCCAGCAGCTTAGGCGGGTCCCTTTACAATGAGCAGTTCTTC. Translated, it gives CASSLGGSLYNEQFF. The variable domain in full, completed from reference TRBV11-2 and TRBJ2-1, reads EAGVAQSPRYKIIEKRQSVAFWCNPISGHATLYWYQQILGQGPKLLIQFQNNGVVDDSQLPKDRFSAERLKGVDSTLKIQPAKLEDSAVYLCASSLGGSLYNEQFFGPGTRLTVL.